These T cell receptor beta chains were read from a single sample in a study of shared clonotypes between healthy human individuals. Generated by immunoSEQ multiplex PCR, the TCRdb table keeps only in-frame clones and is missing some. The sample has approximately 510,000 clones; about four fifths are singletons. The specimen was PBMCs. These receptors all stem from a woman between 40 and 55 years old in good health. Some clones in this sample may be carry-over from other donors' samples. The CDR3 runs from the conserved cysteine through the conserved F or W. A D gene is named only where the DNA matches it firmly. Expanded clones are given a class, and other clones once, few, many or no size at all.

J	D	V	size	CDR3
TRBJ2-1	-	TRBV15	-	CATSRDINEQFF
TRBJ2-5	TRBD2	TRBV29-1	-	CSVYGTSGSEETQYF
TRBJ2-7	TRBD2	TRBV10-2	-	CASSESWAGVNEQYF
TRBJ2-4	TRBD1	TRBV6-1	-	CASSEAPQGARYIQYF
TRBJ2-7	-	TRBV18	-	CASSPRGLSDSYEQYF
TRBJ2-5	-	TRBV15	-	CATSRGVGETQYF
TRBJ2-5	-	TRBV18	-	CASSPIGGQRGETQYF
TRBJ1-2	-	TRBV7-2	-	CASSPFWATTTTYGYTF
TRBJ1-5	-	TRBV28	few	CASSSGGHQPQHF
TRBJ2-7	TRBD2	TRBV14	-	CASSHTRKRSGRPHEQYF
TRBJ2-7	-	TRBV7-6	-	CASSPGAGTYEQYF
TRBJ2-5	-	TRBV7-2	-	CASSLWAGTQETQYF
TRBJ1-3	TRBD1	TRBV2	few	CASSDPGQGAGNTIYF
TRBJ1-1	-	TRBV27	few	CASSLRTVVMGNTEAFF